This T cell receptor beta chain stems from a study of cytomegalovirus exposure and HLA in healthy donors. About the research overall: The 110 million or so unique TCR beta sequences, from 150 million to 200 million T cells, were found by an earlier analysis.

As concerns this clone: Its antigen is not identified. Its ends do not fully match the called genes, so a read error is possible.

The V gene's germline CDR1 is MGHDK and CDR2 SYGVNS. The CDR3 loop spans 13 amino acids. Findings and caveats of the study: With further analysis later on, most CMV-associated TCR beta chains appeared HLA-restricted.

Both 60 Vbeta primers and 13 Jbeta primers went into the PCR. This table comes from immunoSEQ multiplex PCR, and its TCRdb copy is limited to in-frame clones, with some not included. The sample holds fewer than 150,000 clones, around 77% seen once. The TCR originated in a woman between 45 and 65 years old in good health and CMV-seronegative. The specimen was PBMCs. This chain uses TRBV25-1 with TRBJ2-7, with 7 positions matching TRBD2. The CDR3 region is CASSNYARGDRHF. CDR3 nucleotides: TGTGCCAGCAGTAATTACGCCCGGGGGGATAGACACTTC.